This T cell receptor (beta chain) was found in a study of T cell responses to AZD1222 COVID-19 vaccine. The overall study: Pooling covered second doses at about 4 or about 12 weeks.

Study-level results: Baseline seropositives among AZD1222 recipients totaled only 5 to 7. Two AZD1222 doses significantly raised spike-specific TCR breadth and depth over controls.

CDR1 and CDR2 from the germline V gene are KGHSH and LQKENI. This CDR3 region has 17 residues. Unmatched junction bases numbered 5, after V lost 0 bases and J lost 3 bases. Comments on this clone: Its antigen is still unknown.

The protocol was immunoSEQ multiplex PCR, while the TCRdb copy is restricted to in-frame clones and leaves out a portion. Of about 110,000 clones listed, 86% are singletons. The chain couples TRBV18 to TRBJ1-4, with 9 bases fitting TRBD1. The receptor comes from an adult in good health. Source: peripheral blood, taken on day 0 of AZD1222 vaccination. In nucleotides, the CDR3 is TGTGCCAGCTCACCACCGACAGGGGGTTCAGCTAATGAAAAACTGTTTTTT. It codes for CASSPPTGGSANEKLFF.